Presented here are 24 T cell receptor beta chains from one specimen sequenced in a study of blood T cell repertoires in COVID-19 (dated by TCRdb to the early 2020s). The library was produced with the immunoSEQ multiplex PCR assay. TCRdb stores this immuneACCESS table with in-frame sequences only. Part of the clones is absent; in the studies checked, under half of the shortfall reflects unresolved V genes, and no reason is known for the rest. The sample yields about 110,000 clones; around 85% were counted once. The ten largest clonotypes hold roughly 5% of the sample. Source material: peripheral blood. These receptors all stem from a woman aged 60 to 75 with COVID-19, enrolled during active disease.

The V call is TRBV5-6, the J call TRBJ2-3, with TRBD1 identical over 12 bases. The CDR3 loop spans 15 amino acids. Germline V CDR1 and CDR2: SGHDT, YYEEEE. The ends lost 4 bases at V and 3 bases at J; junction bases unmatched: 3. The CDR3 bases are TGTGCCAGCAGCGAGGGACAGGGGGCGACAGATACGCAGTATTTT. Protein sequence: CASSEGQGATDTQYF.

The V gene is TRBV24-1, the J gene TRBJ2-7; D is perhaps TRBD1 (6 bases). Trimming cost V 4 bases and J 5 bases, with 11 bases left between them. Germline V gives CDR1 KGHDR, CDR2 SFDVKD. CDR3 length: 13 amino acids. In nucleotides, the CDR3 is TGTGCCACCAGTGAGCCGGGACATCACGAGCAGTACTTC. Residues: CATSEPGHHEQYF.

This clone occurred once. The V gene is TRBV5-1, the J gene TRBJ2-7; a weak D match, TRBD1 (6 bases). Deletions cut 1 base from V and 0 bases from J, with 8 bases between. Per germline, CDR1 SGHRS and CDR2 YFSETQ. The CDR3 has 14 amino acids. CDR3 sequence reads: CASSLRDNSYEQYF. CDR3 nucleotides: TGCGCCAGCAGCTTGAGGGACAACTCCTACGAGCAGTACTTC.

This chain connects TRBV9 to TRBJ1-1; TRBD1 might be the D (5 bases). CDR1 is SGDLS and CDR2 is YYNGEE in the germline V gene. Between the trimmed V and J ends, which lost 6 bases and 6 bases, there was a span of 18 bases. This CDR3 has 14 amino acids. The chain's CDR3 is CASTPLERGSEAFF. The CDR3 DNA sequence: TGTGCCAGCACCCCCCTAGAAAGGGGCTCTGAAGCTTTCTTT. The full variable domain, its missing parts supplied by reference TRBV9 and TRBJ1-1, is DSGVTQTPKHLITATGQRVTLRCSPRSGDLSVYWYQQSLDQGLQFLIQYYNGEERAKGNILERFSAQQFPDLHSELNLSSLELGDSALYFCASTPLERGSEAFFGQGTRLTVV.

The CDR3: CATSTWTEKNIQYF. The CDR3 DNA follows: TGTGCCACCAGCACTTGGACAGAAAAAAACATTCAGTACTTC. The rearrangement joins TRBV15 to TRBJ2-4; tentatively, D is TRBD1 (6 bases). The CDR3 spans 14 residues. From germline, CDR1 is LNHNV and CDR2 YYDKDF (reference sequence). V lost 4 bases to trimming and J lost 4 bases, with 11 bases between them.

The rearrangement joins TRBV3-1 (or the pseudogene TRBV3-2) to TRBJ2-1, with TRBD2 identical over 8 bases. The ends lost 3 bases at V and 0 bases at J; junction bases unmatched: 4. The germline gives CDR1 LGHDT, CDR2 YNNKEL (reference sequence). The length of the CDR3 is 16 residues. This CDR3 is CASSHSGSSSYNEQFF. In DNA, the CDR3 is TGTGCCAGCAGCCACAGCGGGAGCAGCTCCTACAATGAGCAGTTCTTC.

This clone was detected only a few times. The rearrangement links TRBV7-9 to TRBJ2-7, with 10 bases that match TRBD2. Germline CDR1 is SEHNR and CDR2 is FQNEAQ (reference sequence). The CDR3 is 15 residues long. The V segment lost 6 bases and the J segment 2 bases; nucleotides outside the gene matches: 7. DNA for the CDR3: TGTGCCAGCAGGTATAGCGGGGGGCCCCCCTACGAGCAGTACTTC. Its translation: CASRYSGGPPYEQYF. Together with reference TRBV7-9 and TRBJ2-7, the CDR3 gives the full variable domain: DTGVSQNPRHKITKRGQNVTFRCDPISEHNRLYWYRQTLGQGPEFLTYFQNEAQLEKSRLLSDRFSAERPKGSFSTLEIQRTEQGDSAMYLCASRYSGGPPYEQYFGPGTRLTVT.

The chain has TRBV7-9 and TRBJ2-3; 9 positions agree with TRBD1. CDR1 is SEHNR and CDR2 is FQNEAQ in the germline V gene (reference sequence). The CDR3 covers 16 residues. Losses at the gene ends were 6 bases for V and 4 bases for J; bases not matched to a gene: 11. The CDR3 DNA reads TGTGCCAGCAGTGGGACAGGGAGTCAGGTTGCAGATACGCAGTATTTT. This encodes CASSGTGSQVADTQYF.

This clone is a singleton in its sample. The CDR3 DNA sequence: TGCAGCGTCGCCAGGGGACAGGGCAACTATGGCTACACCTTC. Translation: CSVARGQGNYGYTF. The gene calls are TRBV29-1 and TRBJ1-2; 9 bases align to TRBD1. Germline assignment: CDR1 SQVTM and CDR2 ANQGSEA. The CDR3 has 14 residues. J lost 2 bases, V lost 6 bases, and 7 bases had no gene match.

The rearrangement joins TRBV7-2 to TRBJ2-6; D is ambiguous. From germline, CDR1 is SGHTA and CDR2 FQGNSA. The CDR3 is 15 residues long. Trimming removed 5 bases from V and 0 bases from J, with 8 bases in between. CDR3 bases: TGTGCCAGCAGCCTATCTGCCTCTGGGGCCAACGTCCTGACTTTC. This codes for CASSLSASGANVLTF.

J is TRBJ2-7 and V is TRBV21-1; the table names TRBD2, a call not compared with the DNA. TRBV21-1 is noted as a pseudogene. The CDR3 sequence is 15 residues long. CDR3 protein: CASSITGVDTYEQYF. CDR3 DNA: TGTGCCAGCAGCATAACGGGGGTCGATACCTACGAGCAGTACTTC.

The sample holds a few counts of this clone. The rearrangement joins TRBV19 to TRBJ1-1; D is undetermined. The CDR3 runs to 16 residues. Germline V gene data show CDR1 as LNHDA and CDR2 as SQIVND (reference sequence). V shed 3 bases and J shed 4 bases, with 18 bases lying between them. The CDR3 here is CASSIDGLIYSTEAFF. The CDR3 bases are TGTGCCAGTAGTATCGACGGCCTCATTTACAGCACTGAAGCTTTCTTT.

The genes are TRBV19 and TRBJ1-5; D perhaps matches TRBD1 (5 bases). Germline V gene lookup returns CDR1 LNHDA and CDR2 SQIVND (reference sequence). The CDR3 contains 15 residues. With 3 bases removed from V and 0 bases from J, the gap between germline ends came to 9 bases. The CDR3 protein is CASSMSTDSNQPQHF. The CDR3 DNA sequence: TGTGCCAGTAGTATGTCGACAGATAGCAATCAGCCCCAGCATTTT.

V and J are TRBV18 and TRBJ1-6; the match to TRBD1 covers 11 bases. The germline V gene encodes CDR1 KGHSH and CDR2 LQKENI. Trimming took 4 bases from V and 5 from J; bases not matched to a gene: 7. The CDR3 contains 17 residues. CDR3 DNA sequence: TGTGCCAGCTCACGATACCGGGACAGGGGGGATAATTCACCCCTCCACTTT. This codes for CASSRYRDRGDNSPLHF.

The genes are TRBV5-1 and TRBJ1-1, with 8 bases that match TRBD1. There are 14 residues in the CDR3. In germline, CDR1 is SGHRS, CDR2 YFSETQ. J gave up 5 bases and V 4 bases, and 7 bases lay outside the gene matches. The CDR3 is CASSPRTGRTEAFF. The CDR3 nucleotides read TGCGCCAGCAGCCCACGGACAGGGAGGACTGAAGCTTTCTTT. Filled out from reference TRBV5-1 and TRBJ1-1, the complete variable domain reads KAGVTQTPRYLIKTRGQQVTLSCSPISGHRSVSWYQQTPGQGLQFLFEYFSETQRNKGNFPGRFSGRQFSNSRSEMNVSTLELGDSALYLCASSPRTGRTEAFFGQGTRLTVV.

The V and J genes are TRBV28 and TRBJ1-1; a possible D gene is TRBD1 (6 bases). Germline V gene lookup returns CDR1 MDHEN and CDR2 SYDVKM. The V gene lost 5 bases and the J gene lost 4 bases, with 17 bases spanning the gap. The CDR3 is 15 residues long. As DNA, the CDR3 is TGTGCCAGCAGTCCCCCCGCCAGGGGCTTCACTGAAGCTTTCTTT. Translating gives CASSPPARGFTEAFF.

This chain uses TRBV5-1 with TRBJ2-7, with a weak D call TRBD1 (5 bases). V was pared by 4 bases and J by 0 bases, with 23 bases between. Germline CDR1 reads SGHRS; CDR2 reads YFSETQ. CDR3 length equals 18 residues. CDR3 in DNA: TGCGCCAGCAGCCCGACAGCCGATAGAGCCCCTGGCTCCTACGAGCAGTACTTC. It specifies CASSPTADRAPGSYEQYF.

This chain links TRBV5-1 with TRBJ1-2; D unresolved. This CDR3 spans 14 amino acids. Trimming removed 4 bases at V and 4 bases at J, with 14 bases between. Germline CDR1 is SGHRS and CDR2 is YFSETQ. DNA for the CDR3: TGCGCCAGCAGCACCGGAGATCGGCCCTATGGCTACACCTTC. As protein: CASSTGDRPYGYTF.

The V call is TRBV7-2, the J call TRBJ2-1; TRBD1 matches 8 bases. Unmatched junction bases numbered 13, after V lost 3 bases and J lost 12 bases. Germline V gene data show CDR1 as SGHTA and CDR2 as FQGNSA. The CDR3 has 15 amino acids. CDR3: CASSFFHDRGQGQFF. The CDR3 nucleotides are TGTGCCAGCAGCTTCTTCCATGACAGGGGTCAAGGGCAGTTCTTC.

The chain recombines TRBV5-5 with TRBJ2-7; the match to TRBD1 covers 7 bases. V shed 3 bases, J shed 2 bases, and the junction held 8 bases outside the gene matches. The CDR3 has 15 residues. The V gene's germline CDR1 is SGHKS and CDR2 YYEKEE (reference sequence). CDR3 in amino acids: CASSSKKTGTYEQYF. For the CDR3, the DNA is TGTGCCAGCAGCTCAAAAAAGACAGGGACCTACGAGCAGTACTTC.

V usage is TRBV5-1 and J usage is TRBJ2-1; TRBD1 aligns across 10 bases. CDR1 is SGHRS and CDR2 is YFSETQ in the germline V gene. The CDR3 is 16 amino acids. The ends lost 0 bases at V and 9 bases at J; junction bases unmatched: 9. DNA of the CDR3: TGCGCCAGCAGCTTGGAGGCCGGGACAGGGGCGCCTGAGCAGTTCTTC. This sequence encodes CASSLEAGTGAPEQFF.

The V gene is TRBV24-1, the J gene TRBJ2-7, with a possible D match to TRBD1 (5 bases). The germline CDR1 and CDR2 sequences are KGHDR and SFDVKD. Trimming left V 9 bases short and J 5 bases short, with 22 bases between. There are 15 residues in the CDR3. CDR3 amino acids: CATPRIQGSSNEQYF. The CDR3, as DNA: TGTGCCACCCCACGAATTCAGGGCAGTTCGAACGAGCAGTACTTC.

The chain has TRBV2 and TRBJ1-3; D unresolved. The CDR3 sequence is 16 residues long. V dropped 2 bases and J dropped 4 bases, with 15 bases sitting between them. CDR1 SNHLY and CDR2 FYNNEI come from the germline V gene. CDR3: CASSEMEAASGNTIYF. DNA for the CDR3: TGTGCCAGCAGTGAAATGGAGGCAGCTTCAGGAAACACCATATATTTT.

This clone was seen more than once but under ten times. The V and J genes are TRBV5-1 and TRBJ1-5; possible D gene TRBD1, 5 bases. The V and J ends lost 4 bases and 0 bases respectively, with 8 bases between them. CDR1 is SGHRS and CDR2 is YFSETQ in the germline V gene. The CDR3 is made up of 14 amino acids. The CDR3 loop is CASSLDTSNQPQHF. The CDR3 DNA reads TGCGCCAGCAGCCTGGACACTAGCAATCAGCCCCAGCATTTT.